Listed below are T cell receptor beta chains from one sample, sequenced in a study of identical twins. One entry per CDR3 protein results from TCRdb running MiXCR on the 5' RACE reads. In the table there are hundreds of thousands of distinct CDR3 sequences, about 18% of which are singletons. The same sample was also used in a study of T cells expressing NK-cell markers.

The sequenced sample consisted of PBMCs. Every receptor here comes from a woman between 18 and 30 years old in good health. Each CDR3 is given with its conserved first and last residue. A D gene is named only where the DNA matches it firmly. Some rows mark clone size as missing; the rest say once, few, many or name a class of expanded clone.

D gene	clone size	J gene	V gene	CDR3 DNA	CDR3 protein
NA	few	TRBJ1-5	TRBV12-3/TRBV12-4	TGTGCCAGCAGCCTCCTAGTAGCTCAGCCCCAGCATTTT	CASSLLVAQPQHF
TRBD2	NA	TRBJ2-5	TRBV19	TGTGCCAGTAGTATGGCAAGGAACGGGGGGTGGAAAGAGACCCAGTACTTC	CASSMARNGGWKETQYF
TRBD1	few	TRBJ1-6	TRBV10-3	TGTGCCATCAGCCGGACAGGGCAGGAGCCACCCCTCCACTTT	CAISRTGQEPPLHF
NA	NA	TRBJ2-1	TRBV3-1	TGTGCCAGCAGCCGTGAAGGACTCTTCGCGGGCGCTGAGCAGTTCTTC	CASSREGLFAGAEQFF
NA	NA	TRBJ2-3	TRBV11-2	TGTGCCAGCAGCTTGACCTCCCAGGTGAATACGCAGTATTTT	CASSLTSQVNTQYF
TRBD2	NA	TRBJ2-1	TRBV10-3	TGTGCCATCAGCCCGGGACTAGTGGTTGAGCAGTTCTTC	CAISPGLVVEQFF
NA	NA	TRBJ1-5	TRBV3-1	TGTGCCAGCAGCCAAGATTGGGGTTCCAATCAGCCCCAGCATTTT	CASSQDWGSNQPQHF
NA	few	TRBJ2-5	TRBV2	TGTGCCAGCCCCAGGAGGGGGGGAGAAGAGACCCAGTACTTC	CASPRRGGEETQYF
TRBD2	NA	TRBJ2-1	TRBV11-3	TGTGCCAGCAGCCCAAGCGGGGGGCTGTCCCATGAGCAGTTCTTC	CASSPSGGLSHEQFF
TRBD2	few	TRBJ2-7	TRBV6-1	TGTGCCTGTGGACGGGGGGGTAACAACGAGCAGTACTTC	CACGRGGNNEQYF
NA	NA	TRBJ2-4	TRBV7-9	TGTGCCAGCAGCTTAGATCCAGGGCTAGCCAAAAACATTCAGTACTTC	CASSLDPGLAKNIQYF
TRBD1	few	TRBJ1-1	TRBV5-1	TGCGCCAGCAGCGGGACAGGGTTAGAGGGTGAAGCTTTCTTT	CASSGTGLEGEAFF
TRBD1	few	TRBJ2-7	TRBV27	TGTGCCAGCAGTTGGACAGGTAGGAACGAGCAGTACTTC	CASSWTGRNEQYF
NA	NA	TRBJ1-6	TRBV2	TGTGCCAGCAGTTCGATACGGACAGCTAGAGATTCACCCCTCCACTTT	CASSSIRTARDSPLHF
TRBD1	NA	TRBJ2-7	TRBV6-2/TRBV6-3	TGTGCCAGCAGTTACTTCGTTACAGGGGACGAGCAGTACTTC	CASSYFVTGDEQYF
TRBD1	few	TRBJ1-4	TRBV20-1	TGCAGTGCGCATCGACAGGGAGATTTGGAAAAACTGTTTTTT	CSAHRQGDLEKLFF
TRBD1	few	TRBJ2-1	TRBV12-3/TRBV12-4	TGTGCCAGCAGTCCCGACAGGGGAACCTACAATGAGCAGTTCTTC	CASSPDRGTYNEQFF
NA	NA	TRBJ1-4	TRBV20-1	TGCAGTGCTTACGACAACCGTTATGAAAAACTGTTTTTT	CSAYDNRYEKLFF
NA	NA	TRBJ1-2	TRBV5-5	TGTGCCAGCAGCTTTCGTGTAGACACTAACTATGGCTACACCTTC	CASSFRVDTNYGYTF
NA	few	TRBJ2-3	TRBV5-1	TGCGCCAGCAGCTCCTCTAGACCACGCGATACGCAGTATTTT	CASSSSRPRDTQYF
NA	few	TRBJ2-1	TRBV10-3	TGTGCCCCGGCCCAGCGGGCTTACAATGAGCAGTTCTTC	CAPAQRAYNEQFF
NA	few	TRBJ2-1	TRBV24-1	TGTGCCACCAGTGAAACCGGGCCCCGCGTTAATGAGCAGTTCTTC	CATSETGPRVNEQFF
TRBD2	NA	TRBJ2-1	TRBV5-5	TGTGCCAGCATGCCCCCGACTAGCGGGAGGGCCAATGAGCAGTTCTTC	CASMPPTSGRANEQFF
TRBD2	few	TRBJ2-3	TRBV20-1	TGCAGTGTAAAAAGGGCGGGGGGGCTTTTAGGCGCCACAGATACGCAGTATTTT	CSVKRAGGLLGATDTQYF
TRBD2	NA	TRBJ2-1	TRBV6-2/TRBV6-3	TGTGCCAGCAGTTACTCTGGAGCGGGGGCCCCCTACAATGAGCAGTTCTTC	CASSYSGAGAPYNEQFF
NA	NA	TRBJ1-1	TRBV7-9	TGTGCCAGCAGCACGTGGGGAATCCGACTAGAGAACACTGAAGCTTTCTTT	CASSTWGIRLENTEAFF
NA	NA	TRBJ2-3	TRBV20-1	TGCAGTGCTGCCCAGACTAGTTGGAACACAGATACGCAGTATTTT	CSAAQTSWNTDTQYF
TRBD2	few	TRBJ2-5	TRBV7-9	TGTGCCAGCACCATTATGGCGGGGGTCCAAGAGACCCAGTACTTC	CASTIMAGVQETQYF
NA	few	TRBJ2-2	TRBV6-1	TGTGCCAGCAGAAGACAGGGAGGCGGGGAGCTGTTTTTT	CASRRQGGGELFF
NA	NA	TRBJ2-1	TRBV7-2	TGTGCCAGCAGCTTATCGAGTCCCGAGGGGGTCTCCTACAATGAGCAGTTCTTC	CASSLSSPEGVSYNEQFF
TRBD2	NA	TRBJ2-4	TRBV12-3/TRBV12-4	TGTGCCAGCAGTTTGGTCGGGGGGAGGAACATTCAGTACTTC	CASSLVGGRNIQYF
NA	NA	TRBJ1-4	TRBV7-9	TGTGCCAGCAGCCGTGCGGGTTTTAATGAAAAACTGTTTTTT	CASSRAGFNEKLFF
NA	NA	TRBJ2-7	TRBV7-6	TGTGCCAGCAGCTCCGGGACATTTTTCGAGCAGTACTTC	CASSSGTFFEQYF
TRBD1	NA	TRBJ1-2	TRBV5-1	TGCGCCAGCCGGGACAGGGGGCCAGGAATGGATGGCTACACCTTC	CASRDRGPGMDGYTF
NA	NA	TRBJ2-5	TRBV20-1	TGCAGTGCTAGAGATCTGAGGGTAGCCCACCAAGAGACCCAGTACTTC	CSARDLRVAHQETQYF
TRBD2	NA	TRBJ2-7	TRBV29-1	TGCAGCGGCCGCCGGGGGGTCGACGAGCAGTACTTC	CSGRRGVDEQYF
NA	NA	TRBJ2-1	TRBV21-1	TGTGCCAGCAGCATTCAGCGGGAGGCCCGCTACAATGAGCAGTTCTTC	CASSIQREARYNEQFF
NA	NA	TRBJ1-2	TRBV12-3/TRBV12-4	TGTGCCAGCAGTTTCCAGACTTGGGACTATGGCTACACCTTC	CASSFQTWDYGYTF
TRBD2	few	TRBJ2-1	TRBV15	TGTGCCACCAGCAGAGACCCCGGACTAGCGGGAGGTAGGCAGTTCTTC	CATSRDPGLAGGRQFF
TRBD1	NA	TRBJ1-1	TRBV29-1	TGCAGCGCACTACGACAGGGTGGAACTGAAGCTTTCTTT	CSALRQGGTEAFF
TRBD1	few	TRBJ1-5	TRBV4-3	TGCGCCAGCAGTCGCGACAGGGAGTATCAGCCCCAGCATTTT	CASSRDREYQPQHF
NA	NA	TRBJ2-4	TRBV7-9	TGTGCCAGCAGCCCCGAGGGCTACGCCAAAAACATTCAGTACTTC	CASSPEGYAKNIQYF